This T cell receptor beta chain is from a study of blood T cell repertoires in COVID-19. Across the whole study: Samples taken during acute and convalescent COVID-19 were collected in the United States, Italy and Spain. PBMCs, B-cell-depleted T cells, or T cells provided the cDNA or gDNA that made up the material.

This CDR3 has 16 amino acids. Looked up from germline, CDR1 is LGHDT and CDR2 is YNNKEL (reference sequence). Trimming left V 5 bases short and J 2 bases short, with 19 bases between. Original data processing: It was from reference gene primer amplification that nucleated cell counts were estimated. Measured with immunoSEQ multiplex PCR; TCRdb has only the in-frame clones, and not every one. The DNA was the basis for D and trimming; V, J and clone size are from that table. There are about 98,000 clones in the sample; over 65% occur only once, and around 4.5% lies in the top ten. Sequencing was done on a sample of peripheral blood. This chain connects TRBV3-1 (or the pseudogene TRBV3-2) to TRBJ2-7; D perhaps matches TRBD2 (6 bases). This clonotype was sampled from a human donor in a cohort sampled during active COVID-19. The CDR3 here is CASSARGWGRTYEQYF. The CDR3 nucleotides are TGTGCCAGCAGCGCCCGGGGGTGGGGGAGAACCTACGAGCAGTACTTC.